The next 23 T cell receptor beta chains were all read from a single sample in a study of CD8 T cells in Susac syndrome (dated by TCRdb to between 2018 and 2021). The library was obtained by the immunoSEQ multiplex PCR assay. RNA was extracted using the RNeasy kit, and roughly 0.5 to 1 microgram was reverse transcribed with random hexamers. Using fastp trimming at Q25 and MiXCR clonotype assembly, TCRdb reanalyzed the public sequencing data and kept in-frame beta chains. Under each unique CDR3 protein, matching rows form one entry showing the most common genes and DNA. For this sample the table gives about 240,000 distinct CDR3 sequences, of which around 96% were detected only once. 0.095% to 0.12% of the sample goes to the ten largest clones. What was sequenced was CD4+ T cells from PBMCs. These receptors were collected from a human donor with Susac syndrome.

The CDR3 sequence: CASSLDEKRETQYF. The CDR3 DNA reads TGTGCCAGCAGCTTAGATGAAAAGAGGGAGACCCAGTACTTC. This rearrangement joins TRBV11-3 to TRBJ2-5; unclear D gene. CDR1 and CDR2 from the germline V gene are SGHNT and YENEEA. Trimming took off 0 bases at V and 5 bases at J, with 10 bases between the two ends. CDR3 length: 14 residues. Complete variable domain (other parts from reference TRBV11-3 and TRBJ2-5): EAGVVQSPRYKIIEKKQPVAFWCNPISGHNTLYWYLQNLGQGPELLIRYENEEAVDDSQLPKDRFSAERLKGVDSTLKIQPAELGDSAVYLCASSLDEKRETQYFGPGTRLLVL.

J is TRBJ1-3 and V is TRBV4-1, with D unclear. The V end lost 1 base, the J end lost 2 bases, and 6 bases lay between the germline ends. Germline-derived CDR1 and CDR2 are MGHRA and YSYEKL. CDR3 length: 14 residues. CDR3 DNA: TGCGCCAGCAGCCAAGTGGGCACTGGAAACACCATATATTTT. Protein: CASSQVGTGNTIYF.

The rearrangement uses TRBV20-1 and TRBJ2-1; D is unclear. Trimming shortened V by 4 bases and J by 9 bases, and 16 bases separated the two germline ends. The length of the CDR3 is 13 residues. Looked up from germline, CDR1 is DFQATT and CDR2 is SNEGSKA (reference sequence). Here the CDR3 reads CSAIRDPTFEQFF. The DNA for the CDR3 is TGCAGTGCTATTCGTGACCCTACTTTTGAGCAGTTCTTC.

The V gene is TRBV7-9, the J gene TRBJ1-1; D is ambiguous. CDR1 and CDR2 (germline): SEHNR, FQNEAQ (reference sequence). The CDR3 loop spans 14 amino acids. Trimming left V 2 bases short and J 4 bases short, with 11 bases between. CDR3 sequence reads: CASSLSLETTEAFF. CDR3 DNA sequence: TGTGCCAGCAGCTTATCCCTTGAGACCACTGAAGCTTTCTTT.

The chain combines TRBV28 with TRBJ1-5; perhaps TRBD1 as D (6 bases). V was pared by 6 bases and J by 3 bases, with 18 bases between. CDR3 length: 16 residues. Germline CDR1 is MDHEN and CDR2 is SYDVKM. The CDR3 coding sequence is TGTGCCAGCAGGGGGGGGAAACAGGGTTTCAATCAGCCCCAGCATTTT. Translation gives CASRGGKQGFNQPQHF.

J is TRBJ1-1 and V is TRBV29-1; a possible D gene is TRBD1 (5 bases). V was cut by 2 bases and J by 3 bases, with 19 bases left in between. The CDR3 runs 16 residues. Germline assignment: CDR1 SQVTM and CDR2 ANQGSEA. This chain's CDR3 is CSVEPWGPAGDTEAFF. The DNA of the CDR3 is TGCAGCGTTGAACCCTGGGGCCCGGCGGGTGACACTGAAGCTTTCTTT.

This clonotype was seen a single time. The chain has TRBV7-9 and TRBJ1-1, with unresolved D. The CDR3 is 14 residues long. CDR1 is SEHNR, CDR2 FQNEAQ, per germline (reference sequence). V was clipped by 2 bases and J by 0 bases, with 7 bases between them. CDR3 protein: CASSLPGMNTEAFF. The CDR3 region has the DNA TGTGCCAGCAGCTTACCGGGGATGAACACTGAAGCTTTCTTT.

The chain carries TRBV4-1 and TRBJ2-7; 7 bases agree with TRBD2. Looked up from germline, CDR1 is MGHRA and CDR2 is YSYEKL. J gave up 7 bases and V 3 bases, and 12 bases lay outside the gene matches. The CDR3 sequence is 15 residues long. Here the CDR3 DNA reads TGCGCCAGCAGCCAGACCGGGACTACTCCTTCGGAGCAGTACTTC. Residues: CASSQTGTTPSEQYF.

The V and J genes are TRBV28 and TRBJ2-6, with no clear D. Germline lookup yields CDR1 MDHEN and CDR2 SYDVKM. V dropped 4 bases and J dropped 3 bases, with 13 bases sitting between them. The CDR3 runs to 16 residues. CDR3 protein: CASSYALMNGANVLTF. The DNA for the CDR3 is TGTGCCAGCAGTTATGCCCTAATGAATGGGGCCAACGTCCTGACTTTC.

The CDR3 region is CASSFQEPGNEQYF. The CDR3 DNA follows: TGCGCCAGCAGCTTCCAGGAGCCAGGGAACGAGCAGTACTTC. J is TRBJ2-7 and V is TRBV5-1; a possible D gene is TRBD1 (5 bases). Trimming stripped 2 bases from V and 5 bases from J, with 14 bases between. The CDR3 is made up of 14 amino acids. The germline gives CDR1 SGHRS, CDR2 YFSETQ. The full variable domain, in which reference TRBV5-1 and TRBJ2-7 provide the parts outside the CDR3, is KAGVTQTPRYLIKTRGQQVTLSCSPISGHRSVSWYQQTPGQGLQFLFEYFSETQRNKGNFPGRFSGRQFSNSRSEMNVSTLELGDSALYLCASSFQEPGNEQYFGPGTRLTVT.

The chain carries TRBV11-2 and TRBJ2-3; D is unresolved. The V and J ends lost 3 bases and 5 bases respectively, with 18 bases between them. The CDR3 extends over 16 amino acids. The germline gives CDR1 SGHAT, CDR2 FQNNGV. DNA for the CDR3: TGTGCCAGCAGCTTCGGTGGGTACTCCTGGGAAGATACGCAGTATTTT. Translated, it gives CASSFGGYSWEDTQYF.

V and J are TRBV7-9 and TRBJ2-7; 13 positions match TRBD2. This CDR3 spans 16 amino acids. Germline loops: CDR1 SEHNR, CDR2 FQNEAQ (reference sequence). With V trimmed by 4 bases and J by 1 base, 4 bases remained unmatched. The CDR3 sequence is CASSWTSGSRSYEQYF. CDR3 bases: TGTGCCAGCAGCTGGACTAGCGGGAGTCGGTCCTACGAGCAGTACTTC.

This sequence joins TRBV29-1 and TRBJ1-1; no firm D call. V lost 2 bases and J lost 5, with 9 bases in between. The CDR3 covers 12 residues. The germline CDR1 and CDR2 sequences are SQVTM and ANQGSEA. In nucleotides, the CDR3 is TGCAGCGTTGAATGGAGGAATACTGAAGCTTTCTTT. It is translated as CSVEWRNTEAFF.

This rearrangement joins TRBV5-4 to TRBJ2-4; the match to TRBD2 covers 8 bases. CDR3 length: 15 amino acids. Germline loops: CDR1 SGHNT, CDR2 YYREEE (reference sequence). V gave up 0 bases and J gave up 6 bases; unmatched junction bases: 5. CDR3 sequence: CASSLDGRGGNIQYF. The CDR3 DNA sequence: TGTGCCAGCAGCTTGGACGGGAGGGGGGGAAACATTCAGTACTTC.

V gene TRBV20-1 combines with J gene TRBJ2-7; D is uncertain. From germline, CDR1 is DFQATT and CDR2 SNEGSKA (reference sequence). V was pared by 0 bases and J by 2 bases, with 14 bases between. CDR3 length: 15 residues. This CDR3 reads CSARDHWQAPYEQYF. The CDR3 nucleotides are TGCAGTGCTAGAGATCATTGGCAAGCCCCCTACGAGCAGTACTTC.

The rearrangement links TRBV7-9 to TRBJ2-1, with D perhaps matching TRBD1 or TRBD2 (5 bases each). The CDR3 is 14 residues long. V was pared by 3 bases and J by 6 bases, with 12 bases between. From germline, CDR1 is SEHNR and CDR2 FQNEAQ (reference sequence). The CDR3 loop reads CASSFQAGGNEQFF. CDR3 DNA: TGTGCCAGCAGCTTCCAAGCTGGGGGCAATGAGCAGTTCTTC.

About this clonotype itself: The junction does not match germline at one end; this may be a read error. This CDR3 is CYVREGETQYF. CDR3 DNA: TGTTACGTACGTGAGGGAGAGACCCAGTACTTC. The chain uses TRBV29-1 and TRBJ2-5; D possibly corresponds to TRBD2 (5 bases). Germline V gene sequence: CDR1 SQVTM, CDR2 ANQGSEA. CDR3 length: 11 amino acids.

This chain links TRBV12-3 or TRBV12-4 with TRBJ1-1, with 9 nucleotides matching TRBD1. Trimming took 5 bases from V and 1 from J; bases not matched to a gene: 2. The CDR3 sequence is 14 residues long. CDR3 nucleotides: TGTGCCAGCAGTACAGGGGGCCCGAACACTGAAGCTTTCTTT. Translation gives CASSTGGPNTEAFF.

V usage is TRBV9 and J usage is TRBJ2-5, with D tentatively TRBD2 (6 bases). Trimming stripped 1 base from V and 4 bases from J, with 23 bases between. The CDR3 is 18 amino acids. Germline values: CDR1 SGDLS, CDR2 YYNGEE. The CDR3 bases are TGTGCCAGCAGCGTAACACCGGGGGACGGGCATCCAAGAGAGACCCAGTACTTC. It specifies CASSVTPGDGHPRETQYF.

The chain is built from TRBV7-6 and TRBJ1-5; the D is unclear. Germline lookup yields CDR1 SGHVS and CDR2 FNYEAQ. Trimming left V 4 bases short and J 1 base short, with 20 bases between. This CDR3 region has 18 residues. The CDR3 loop is CASSSKALARGSNQPQHF. The DNA of the CDR3 is TGTGCCAGCAGCTCAAAGGCCTTGGCCCGTGGGAGCAATCAGCCCCAGCATTTT.

CDR3 sequence: CSSGTGGLGYNEQFF. DNA of the CDR3: TGCAGCTCCGGGACTGGCGGACTGGGGTACAATGAGCAGTTCTTC. The rearrangement links TRBV29-1 to TRBJ2-1; a weak D match, TRBD2 (6 bases). Between the trimmed V and J ends, which lost 8 bases and 4 bases, there was a span of 21 bases. From germline, CDR1 is SQVTM and CDR2 ANQGSEA. The CDR3 sequence is 15 residues long.

This chain uses TRBV12-3 or TRBV12-4 with TRBJ1-5; 7 bases fit TRBD1. CDR3 length: 16 amino acids. With V trimmed by 6 bases and J by 3 bases, 11 bases remained unmatched. CDR3 nucleotides: TGTGCCAGCAGCCTAAGCGGGACAGTGATCAATCAGCCCCAGCATTTT. Protein sequence: CASSLSGTVINQPQHF.

CDR3 amino acids: CASSLPHEKLFF. CDR3 sequence (DNA): TGCGCCAGCAGCCTACCACATGAAAAACTGTTTTTT. This rearrangement joins TRBV4-1 to TRBJ1-4; no reliable D call. The CDR3 covers 12 residues. With 4 bases removed from V and 6 bases from J, the gap between germline ends came to 6 bases. Germline CDR1 and CDR2: MGHRA and YSYEKL.